This record looks at one T cell receptor (beta chain) sequence and its context. These data are taken from a study of technical replicates of blood from several donors. Germline CDR1 reads MNHEY; CDR2 reads SVGAGI. V was cut by 7 bases and J by 6 bases, with 13 bases left in between. The CDR3 has 13 amino acids. Sequencing used immunoSEQ multiplex PCR; TCRdb keeps in-frame clones, though not all of them. The data contain tens of thousands of clones, just under 95% of them singletons. This TCR was sampled from a human donor in good health. Sequenced input: T cells isolated from PBMCs. The gene calls are TRBV6-5 and TRBJ1-3; no clear D. The CDR3 is CASTTRRANTIYF. In DNA form, the CDR3 reads TGTGCCAGCACTACTAGGCGCGCAAACACCATATATTTT.